This T cell receptor (beta chain) was retrieved from a study of shared T cell receptors in the human thymus. V gave up 2 bases and J gave up 5 bases, with 18 bases separating them. CDR1 is SGHVS and CDR2 is FQNEAQ in the germline V gene. This CDR3 is built from 16 residues. Only in-frame clones appear in the TCRdb table, and some are missing; sequencing was by immunoSEQ multiplex PCR. The sample holds 700,000 to 750,000 clones, 70% to 90% seen once. This clone showed up just once. This sample was also put to use in a study of human thymus T cells. This second study notes: Among the donors, all were healthy Finnish infants having corrective surgery for congenital heart defects.

The clonotype originates from a girl less than two years old with a congenital heart defect. The chain combines TRBV7-8 with TRBJ1-1; maybe TRBD1 (6 bases). Input material: thymocytes. The CDR3 protein is CASSLQGSGGRTEAFF. For the CDR3, the DNA is TGTGCCAGCAGCTTACAGGGTTCGGGGGGGCGTACTGAAGCTTTCTTT.